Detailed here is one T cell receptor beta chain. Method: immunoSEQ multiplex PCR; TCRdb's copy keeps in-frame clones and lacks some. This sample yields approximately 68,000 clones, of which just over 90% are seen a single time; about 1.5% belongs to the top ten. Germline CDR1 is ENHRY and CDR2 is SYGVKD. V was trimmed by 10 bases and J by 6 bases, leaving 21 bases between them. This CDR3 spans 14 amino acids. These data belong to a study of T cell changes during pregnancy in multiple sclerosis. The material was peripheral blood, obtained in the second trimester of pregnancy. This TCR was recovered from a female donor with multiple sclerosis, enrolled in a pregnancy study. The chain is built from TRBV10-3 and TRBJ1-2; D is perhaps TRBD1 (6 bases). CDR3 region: CATSRNREEDGYTF. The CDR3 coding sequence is TGTGCCACCAGCCGGAACAGGGAAGAGGATGGCTACACCTTC.